This paragraph reports one T cell receptor (beta chain). The CDR3 covers 11 residues. V dropped 7 bases and J dropped 0 bases, with 6 bases sitting between them. Germline V gives CDR1 SQVTM, CDR2 ANQGSEA. The data are from a study of technical replicates of blood from a few donors. The repertoire was sequenced with immunoSEQ multiplex PCR; TCRdb's copy has only in-frame clones and lacks some. The sample lists 50,000 or so clones, approximately 90% occurring once. This receptor was identified in a human donor in good health. Some clones in this sample may be carry-over from other donors' samples. The chain couples TRBV29-1 to TRBJ1-1, with no clear D. Specimen: PBMCs. The CDR3 nucleotides are TGCAGCGCTAGGATGAACACTGAAGCTTTCTTT. Its protein is CSARMNTEAFF. The variable domain in full, completed from reference TRBV29-1 and TRBJ1-1, reads SAVISQKPSRDICQRGTSLTIQCQVDSQVTMMFWYRQQPGQSLTLIATANQGSEATYESGFVIDKFPISRPNLTFSTLTVSNMSPEDSSIYLCSARMNTEAFFGQGTRLTVV.